Presented here are 32 T cell receptor beta chains from one specimen sequenced in a study of blood T cell repertoires in COVID-19. Repertoires were generated with immunoSEQ multiplex PCR, while TCRdb's copy carries only in-frame clones and drops some. The sample records under 250,000 clones, over 80% being singletons. Sequences were obtained from peripheral blood. Every receptor here comes from a man in his thirties or forties with COVID-19, enrolled during active disease.

As concerns this clone: Distinct nucleotide sequences in the sample also encode this CDR3. V gene TRBV5-4 combines with J gene TRBJ2-3; TRBD1 might be the D (5 bases). The CDR3 covers 15 residues. Trimming removed 0 bases from V and 0 bases from J, with 8 bases in between. Germline V gene sequence: CDR1 SGHNT, CDR2 YYREEE (reference sequence). CDR3 residues: CASSLGGASTDTQYF. CDR3 in DNA: TGTGCCAGCAGCTTGGGGGGCGCAAGCACAGATACGCAGTATTTT.

The rearrangement links TRBV24-1 to TRBJ2-2; 7 bases are a match to TRBD2. V lost 4 bases, J lost 3 bases, and 4 bases stayed unmatched. This CDR3 contains 15 residues. Germline V gene lookup returns CDR1 KGHDR and CDR2 SFDVKD. The CDR3, as DNA: TGTGCCACCAGTGACCCGGGGGGAGACACCGGGGAGCTGTTTTTT. Translated, it gives CATSDPGGDTGELFF.

A single count supports this clone. The chain links TRBV5-6 to TRBJ2-7; the D gene is possibly TRBD1 (6 bases). Germline-derived CDR1 and CDR2 are SGHDT and YYEEEE. Trimming removed 2 bases from V and 10 bases from J, with 10 bases in between. The CDR3 contains 11 residues. In DNA form, the CDR3 reads TGTGCCAGCAGCTTTAGGACAGAACAGTACTTC. This sequence encodes CASSFRTEQYF.

The rearrangement links TRBV4-3 to TRBJ2-1, with a weak D call TRBD2 (5 bases). The CDR3 covers 15 residues. V was clipped by 1 base and J by 8 bases, with 15 bases between them. From germline, CDR1 is LGHNA and CDR2 YSLEER. In nucleotides, the CDR3 is TGCGCCAGCAGCCAAGCACTAGGCCGCCCCTATGAGCAGTTCTTC. The encoded protein is CASSQALGRPYEQFF.

V and J are TRBV9 and TRBJ1-1, with 8 bases identical to TRBD1. J lost 1 base, V lost 2 bases, and 1 base had no gene match. The CDR3 consists of 14 residues. Per the germline V gene, CDR1 is SGDLS and CDR2 is YYNGEE. The CDR3 sequence is CASSVGTGNTEAFF. CDR3 DNA: TGTGCCAGCAGCGTCGGGACAGGGAACACTGAAGCTTTCTTT.

The chain couples TRBV4-1 to TRBJ2-3, with TRBD2 identical over 16 bases. Losses at the gene ends were 1 base for V and 4 bases for J; bases not matched to a gene: 5. This CDR3 comprises 18 residues. Germline CDR1 MGHRA, CDR2 YSYEKL. For the CDR3, the DNA is TGCGCCAGCAGCCAAGCGGGACTAGCGGGAGGGATGGCAGATACGCAGTATTTT. It codes for CASSQAGLAGGMADTQYF.

The table lists this clone with a count of one. The chain's CDR3 is CASSLESGPAGELFF. The DNA of the CDR3 is TGTGCCAGCAGCTTAGAGTCAGGGCCAGCCGGGGAGCTGTTTTTT. This rearrangement joins TRBV7-2 to TRBJ2-2; a weak D match, TRBD1 (5 bases). The CDR3 consists of 15 residues. The ends were cut back, 1 base at V and 6 bases at J, with 12 bases in the middle. Germline values: CDR1 SGHTA, CDR2 FQGNSA.

The V gene is TRBV19, the J gene TRBJ2-7, with 11 bases identical to TRBD1. Trimming removed 3 bases from V and 3 bases from J; junction bases left unmatched: 10. Germline V gene sequence: CDR1 LNHDA, CDR2 SQIVND (reference sequence). CDR3 length equals 17 residues. The CDR3 loop is CASSIRTGGSSYYEQYF. In DNA, the CDR3 is TGTGCCAGTAGTATCCGGACAGGGGGCTCCTCGTACTACGAGCAGTACTTC.

The chain employs TRBV19 and TRBJ2-7; D is perhaps TRBD1 (5 bases). Trimming shortened V by 5 bases and J by 0 bases, and 11 bases separated the two germline ends. Germline loops: CDR1 LNHDA, CDR2 SQIVND (reference sequence). This CDR3 has 14 residues. CDR3 nucleotides: TGTGCCAGTAGTGTCTCCAGGGCCTCCTACGAGCAGTACTTC. Translated, it gives CASSVSRASYEQYF.

The chain recombines TRBV2 with TRBJ2-4, with 11 bases lining up with TRBD2. V was clipped by 5 bases and J by 0 bases; unmatched bases: 9. This CDR3 has 18 residues. Germline V gene lookup returns CDR1 SNHLY and CDR2 FYNNEI. The CDR3 nucleotides read TGTGCCAGCAGTAAAGTACGACTAGCGGGGCTAGCCAAAAACATTCAGTACTTC. This sequence encodes CASSKVRLAGLAKNIQYF.

The chain carries TRBV6-5 and TRBJ2-7, with 8 bases aligning to TRBD1. Germline V lookup: CDR1 MNHEY, CDR2 SVGAGI. V dropped 6 bases and J dropped 2; count of bases not matched to a gene: 9. This CDR3 spans 15 amino acids. The CDR3 loop reads CASRAGTGLTYEQYF. In nucleotides, the CDR3 is TGTGCCAGCAGGGCCGGGACAGGCTTAACCTACGAGCAGTACTTC.

This chain uses TRBV11-2 with TRBJ1-2; 8 bases align to TRBD1. Germline V gene lookup returns CDR1 SGHAT and CDR2 FQNNGV. V lost 5 bases, J lost 4 bases, and 12 bases stayed unmatched. The CDR3 is 16 amino acids. The CDR3 here is CASSPRTGRLRYGYTF. Here the CDR3 DNA reads TGTGCCAGCAGCCCACGGACAGGGAGGTTGCGCTATGGCTACACCTTC. The variable domain in full, completed from reference TRBV11-2 and TRBJ1-2, reads EAGVAQSPRYKIIEKRQSVAFWCNPISGHATLYWYQQILGQGPKLLIQFQNNGVVDDSQLPKDRFSAERLKGVDSTLKIQPAKLEDSAVYLCASSPRTGRLRYGYTFGSGTRLTVV.

DNA for the CDR3: TGTGCCAGCAGGCCTCGACAGGAAGACTACGAGCAGTACTTC. This sequence encodes CASRPRQEDYEQYF. This chain links TRBV6-5 with TRBJ2-7, with a tentative D call TRBD1 (6 bases). Per the germline V gene, CDR1 is MNHEY and CDR2 is SVGAGI. The ends were cut back, 6 bases at V and 3 bases at J, with 15 bases in the middle. CDR3 size: 14 residues.

This clone turned up a few times. The CDR3 nucleotides are TGTGCCACCAGTGATTCGACATTGAACACTGAAGCTTTCTTT. As protein: CATSDSTLNTEAFF. The J gene is TRBJ1-1, the V gene TRBV24-1; D call uncertain. Germline V gene lookup returns CDR1 KGHDR and CDR2 SFDVKD. V lost 2 bases to trimming and J lost 0 bases, with 6 bases between them. The CDR3 length is 14 residues.

This clone has just one count. The same CDR3 can be traced to other DNA sequences in this sample. The J gene is TRBJ1-1, the V gene TRBV4-2, with 9 bases matching TRBD1. This CDR3 has 14 amino acids. V trimming: 3 bases; J trimming: 4 bases; junction bases outside the gene matches: 3. Germline CDR1 is LGHNA and CDR2 is YNFKEQ. CDR3 bases: TGTGCCAGCAGCCAGGGGGACAGGGTCACTGAAGCTTTCTTT. Protein: CASSQGDRVTEAFF.

The V gene is TRBV6-4, the J gene TRBJ2-1; tentatively, D is TRBD2 (6 bases). This CDR3 has 12 amino acids. In germline, CDR1 is MRHNA, CDR2 SNTAGT. Trimming cost V 10 bases and J 10 bases, with 17 bases left between them. The CDR3 loop is CAMMAGNIEQFF. CDR3 DNA sequence: TGTGCCATGATGGCGGGGAATATCGAGCAGTTCTTC.

The chain links TRBV5-6 to TRBJ1-4; weak D call: TRBD1 (5 bases). CDR1 is SGHDT, CDR2 YYEEEE, per germline. V lost 0 bases, J lost 3 bases, and 12 bases lay in between. The CDR3 is 16 amino acids. CDR3 sequence: CASSLERQHPNEKLFF. CDR3 DNA sequence: TGTGCCAGCAGCTTGGAGCGACAGCACCCTAATGAAAAACTGTTTTTT.

The chain is built from TRBV30 and TRBJ1-5, with D tentatively TRBD1 (5 bases). V lost 1 base and J lost 7, with 11 bases in between. This CDR3 region has 13 residues. Germline CDR1 GTSNPN, CDR2 SVGIG (reference sequence). CDR3 sequence: CAWSEIAGQPQHF. The CDR3 nucleotides read TGTGCCTGGAGTGAAATTGCAGGGCAGCCCCAGCATTTT.

This chain joins TRBV5-5 and TRBJ1-2; no firm D call. CDR1 SGHKS and CDR2 YYEKEE come from the germline V gene (reference sequence). Trimming removed 4 bases from V and 4 bases from J, with 11 bases in between. This CDR3 has 13 amino acids. The CDR3 reads CASSVTAFYGYTF. The CDR3 DNA follows: TGTGCCAGCAGCGTCACAGCCTTCTATGGCTACACCTTC. Full variable domain (missing parts from reference TRBV5-5 and TRBJ1-2): DAGVTQSPTHLIKTRGQQVTLRCSPISGHKSVSWYQQVLGQGPQFIFQYYEKEERGRGNFPDRFSARQFPNYSSELNVNALLLGDSALYLCASSVTAFYGYTFGSGTRLTVV.

The V and J genes are TRBV18 and TRBJ1-1; 7 bases align to TRBD1. The junction had 5 bases not matched to a gene; V was cut back by 2 bases and J by 11 bases. The CDR3 runs to 12 residues. CDR1 KGHSH and CDR2 LQKENI come from the germline V gene. For the CDR3, the DNA is TGTGCCAGCTCACCAACTGAGGGGGCGGCTTTCTTT. Translated: CASSPTEGAAFF. Variable domain in full (rest from reference TRBV18 and TRBJ1-1): NAGVMQNPRHLVRRRGQEARLRCSPMKGHSHVYWYRQLPEEGLKFMVYLQKENIIDESGMPKERFSAEFPKEGPSILRIQQVVRGDSAAYFCASSPTEGAAFFGQGTRLTVV.

The chain has TRBV11-3 and TRBJ2-1; 14 bases are shared with TRBD2. In germline, CDR1 is SGHNT, CDR2 YENEEA. CDR3 length: 17 residues. With 5 bases clipped from V and 4 bases from J, the junction kept 7 bases outside the gene matches. The CDR3 loop is CASSPGTSGSAYNEQFF. The CDR3 region has the DNA TGTGCCAGCAGCCCCGGGACTAGCGGGAGTGCATACAATGAGCAGTTCTTC.

In this sample, this clone turned up once. The chain combines TRBV6-5 with TRBJ2-7; TRBD2 is a possible D gene (5 bases). Looked up from germline, CDR1 is MNHEY and CDR2 is SVGAGI. Trimming stripped 0 bases from V and 0 bases from J, with 9 bases between. This CDR3 contains 15 residues. This CDR3 is CASSYSLAPSYEQYF. CDR3 in DNA: TGTGCCAGCAGTTACTCTCTAGCTCCCTCCTACGAGCAGTACTTC.

The sample holds a few counts of this clone. J is TRBJ1-6 and V is TRBV9, with unresolved D. V dropped 3 bases and J dropped 9 bases, with 22 bases sitting between them. Germline loops: CDR1 SGDLS, CDR2 YYNGEE. The CDR3 extends over 17 amino acids. CDR3 region: CASSAVEGSPVGSPLHF. The DNA of the CDR3 is TGTGCCAGCAGCGCAGTGGAGGGCTCCCCTGTTGGTTCACCCCTCCACTTT.

The chain carries TRBV7-2 and TRBJ1-2, with D unclear. CDR3 length equals 13 residues. The V end lost 3 bases, the J end lost 2 bases, and 7 bases lay between the germline ends. In germline, CDR1 is SGHTA, CDR2 FQGNSA. CDR3: CASSFLTNYGYTF. The CDR3 nucleotides read TGTGCCAGCAGCTTTCTCACAAACTATGGCTACACCTTC.

V usage is TRBV6-6 and J usage is TRBJ2-7, with 7 bases aligning to TRBD1. V lost 5 bases and J lost 2; bases outside the gene matches: 6. This CDR3 spans 14 amino acids. The germline gives CDR1 MNHNY, CDR2 SVGAGI (reference sequence). The CDR3 DNA is TGTGCCAGCAGTAAAACAGGGGCCCCCTACGAGCAGTACTTC. Its protein product is CASSKTGAPYEQYF.

The rearrangement joins TRBV30 to TRBJ1-5; D is perhaps TRBD1 (6 bases). The CDR3 is made up of 13 amino acids. Germline lookup yields CDR1 GTSNPN and CDR2 SVGIG (reference sequence). Trimming took off 1 base at V and 4 bases at J, with 8 bases between the two ends. The DNA for the CDR3 is TGTGCCTGGAGTGGCCAGGGGAATCAGCCCCAGCATTTT. This codes for CAWSGQGNQPQHF.

V gene TRBV5-1 combines with J gene TRBJ2-3, with 10 nucleotides matching TRBD2. There are 15 residues in the CDR3. In germline, CDR1 is SGHRS, CDR2 YFSETQ. V was pared by 2 bases and J by 4 bases, with 4 bases of the junction left unmatched. The CDR3 DNA sequence: TGCGCCAGCAGCTTAGCGGGGGGGGCCCCAGATACGCAGTATTTT. It is translated as CASSLAGGAPDTQYF.

This chain connects TRBV6-5 to TRBJ1-2; 11 bases line up with TRBD1. This CDR3 has 15 residues. V lost 4 bases to trimming and J lost 7 bases; unmatched junction nucleotides: 8. The germline gives CDR1 MNHEY, CDR2 SVGAGI. The CDR3 reads CASSSRGQGASGYTF. The CDR3 bases are TGTGCCAGCAGTTCCCGAGGACAGGGGGCGAGTGGCTACACCTTC.

This sequence joins TRBV19 and TRBJ1-2, with 8 bases identical to TRBD1. The germline gives CDR1 LNHDA, CDR2 SQIVND (reference sequence). The CDR3 runs 16 residues. V lost 3 bases to trimming and J lost 5 bases; unmatched junction nucleotides: 11. This CDR3 reads CASSIGAGGPLYGYTF. The CDR3, as DNA: TGTGCCAGTAGTATTGGGGCAGGGGGCCCACTTTATGGCTACACCTTC. The full variable domain, in which reference TRBV19 and TRBJ1-2 provide the parts outside the CDR3, is DGGITQSPKYLFRKEGQNVTLSCEQNLNHDAMYWYRQDPGQGLRLIYYSQIVNDFQKGDIAEGYSVSREKKESFPLTVTSAQKNPTAFYLCASSIGAGGPLYGYTFGSGTRLTVV.

The genes are TRBV9 and TRBJ1-2, with D maybe TRBD1 (5 bases). The CDR3 length is 13 residues. Germline CDR1 is SGDLS and CDR2 is YYNGEE. V dropped 0 bases and J dropped 6 bases, with 9 bases sitting between them. This CDR3 reads CASSVDRFDGYTF. The CDR3 DNA is TGTGCCAGCAGCGTAGACAGGTTTGATGGCTACACCTTC.

This sequence joins TRBV11-2 and TRBJ2-7; 12 bases match TRBD1. V dropped 8 bases and J dropped 2; count of bases not matched to a gene: 10. The CDR3 loop spans 16 amino acids. Germline assignment: CDR1 SGHAT and CDR2 FQNNGV. The CDR3 spells CASAGTGGKFPYEQYF. The DNA for the CDR3 is TGTGCCAGCGCCGGGACAGGGGGCAAGTTCCCCTACGAGCAGTACTTC.

This chain links TRBV19 with TRBJ1-1; possibly TRBD1 for D (5 bases). The length of the CDR3 is 13 residues. Germline CDR1 is LNHDA and CDR2 is SQIVND (reference sequence). Trimming removed 2 bases from V and 5 bases from J, with 9 bases in between. The DNA for the CDR3 is TGTGCCAGTAGTATATCAGGGATGACTGAAGCTTTCTTT. Its translation: CASSISGMTEAFF.